The source of this T cell receptor beta chain is a study of technical replicates of blood from a few donors. V trimming: 2 bases; J trimming: 4 bases; junction bases outside the gene matches: 6. This CDR3 has 15 amino acids. CDR1 is SGHVS, CDR2 FQNEAQ, per germline. Some clones are missing from TCRdb's copy, which holds only in-frame ones; the method was immunoSEQ multiplex PCR. The data contain almost 55,000 clones, 85% to 95% of them singletons. The chain recombines TRBV7-8 with TRBJ2-5, with TRBD2 identical over 8 bases. The source of this sequence is a human donor in good health. Sequencing was done on a sample of T cells isolated from PBMCs. CDR3 residues: CASSLPGRGGETQYF. The CDR3, as DNA: TGTGCCAGCAGCTTACCGGGCCGGGGGGGAGAGACCCAGTACTTC. Supplemented by reference TRBV7-8 and TRBJ2-5, the full variable domain reads GAGVSQSPRYKVAKRGQDVALRCDPISGHVSLFWYQQALGQGPEFLTYFQNEAQLDKSGLPSDRFFAERPEGSVSTLKIQRTQQEDSAVYLCASSLPGRGGETQYFGPGTRLLVL.